One sample yielded the 27 T cell receptor beta chains listed below, sequenced in a study of T cell repertoires in cytomegalovirus infection (dated 2019 in TCRdb). TCRdb names Illumina HiSeq 1500 as the instrument used. TCRdb reran the public reads through fastp at Q25 and MiXCR, keeping productive beta chains. Rows merge per CDR3 protein into single entries with the most common DNA and genes. The sample data list fewer than 1,000,000 distinct CDR3 sequences, and under 40% of these were observed just once. Jointly, the top ten make up about an eighth of the sample. No antigens are known for them. The meaning of the sample's treatment or condition label: in vitro stimulation with specific CMV peptide epitopes to enrich CMV-specific T cells. The starting material was cultured CD8+ T cells from PBMCs, obtained from culture after CMV antigen stimulation. The source of these receptors is a human donor in good health (CMV status not recorded). Some clones in this sample may be carry-over from other donors' samples.

The chain recombines TRBV19 with TRBJ2-2; the D is unclear. Germline CDR1 reads LNHDA; CDR2 reads SQIVND (reference sequence). V shed 0 bases and J shed 1 base, with 6 bases lying between them. The CDR3 spans 15 residues. The CDR3 region is CASSIELRNTGELFF. The CDR3 nucleotides read TGTGCCAGTAGTATAGAACTCAGGAACACCGGGGAGCTGTTTTTT.

This clonotype has a handful of counts. The rearrangement links TRBV11-2 to TRBJ2-1; a weak D match, TRBD2 (5 bases). CDR1 and CDR2 (germline): SGHAT, FQNNGV. The length of the CDR3 is 12 residues. Trimming removed 10 bases from V and 10 bases from J, with 17 bases in between. The CDR3, as DNA: TGTGCCATCCAGGAAACCACTAGGGAGCAGTTCTTC. Translated, it gives CAIQETTREQFF.

The chain has TRBV7-9 and TRBJ1-1; 7 positions match TRBD1. Trimming at V came to 6 bases and at J to 7 bases, leaving 5 bases not matched to a gene. This CDR3 spans 12 amino acids. CDR1 and CDR2 from the germline V gene are SEHNR and FQNEAQ (reference sequence). For the CDR3, the DNA is TGTGCCAGCAGGCGGGACAGCCTTGAAGCTTTCTTT. Amino acid sequence: CASRRDSLEAFF.

In this sample, this clonotype turned up a few times. The CDR3 is CASSGWDGDNQPQHF. CDR3 DNA: TGTGCCAGCAGCGGCTGGGACGGCGACAATCAGCCCCAGCATTTT. The rearrangement links TRBV9 to TRBJ1-5; TRBD1 might be the D (5 bases). The CDR3 loop spans 15 amino acids. Germline values: CDR1 SGDLS, CDR2 YYNGEE. Trimming shortened V by 3 bases and J by 3 bases, and 13 bases separated the two germline ends.

The sample holds a few counts of this clonotype. The chain joins TRBV20-1 to TRBJ2-1; D is uncertain. The CDR3 is 11 residues long. Trimming took off 8 bases at V and 4 bases at J, with 9 bases between the two ends. Germline loops: CDR1 DFQATT, CDR2 SNEGSKA (reference sequence). CDR3 in DNA: TGCAGTTGTTCAGATTACAATGAGCAGTTCTTC. Translated, it gives CSCSDYNEQFF.

This clonotype was observed a few times. The V call is TRBV12-3 or TRBV12-4, the J call TRBJ1-1, with D possibly matching TRBD1 (5 bases). V was trimmed by 4 bases and J by 1 base, leaving 13 bases between them. This CDR3 is 15 amino acids long. The CDR3 bases are TGTGCCAGCAGTTCGCGGGACGGCCCGAACACTGAAGCTTTCTTT. The encoded protein is CASSSRDGPNTEAFF.

This clonotype was counted only a few times. The chain links TRBV5-4 to TRBJ1-2; D is ambiguous. CDR3 length: 17 residues. Germline V gives CDR1 SGHNT, CDR2 YYREEE (reference sequence). Between the trimmed V and J ends, which lost 2 bases and 6 bases, there was a span of 23 bases. The CDR3 nucleotides are TGTGCCAGCAGCTTAGGCCCCATCGCTGCTCTGCCCGATGGCTACACCTTC. Translating gives CASSLGPIAALPDGYTF. Full variable domain (rest looked up from reference TRBV5-4 and TRBJ1-2): ETGVTQSPTHLIKTRGQQVTLRCSSQSGHNTVSWYQQALGQGPQFIFQYYREEENGRGNFPPRFSGLQFPNYSSELNVNALELDDSALYLCASSLGPIAALPDGYTFGSGTRLTVV.

This clonotype appeared a few times. The chain is built from TRBV6-2 or TRBV6-3 and TRBJ2-7, with D possibly TRBD2 on 6 matching bases. Trimming removed 4 bases at V and 6 bases at J, with 13 bases between. The germline gives CDR1 MNHEY, CDR2 SVGEGT. CDR3 length: 13 residues. CDR3 sequence reads: CASSFFGTSEQYV. The CDR3 region has the DNA TGTGCCAGCAGTTTCTTCGGGACTTCCGAGCAGTACGTC.

In its sample, this clonotype was seen a few times. The rearrangement uses TRBV27 and TRBJ2-7, with 11 bases matching TRBD1. Germline CDR1 reads MNHEY; CDR2 reads SMNVEV (reference sequence). Germline trimming cut 4 bases from V and 6 bases from J; bases unmatched to any gene: 5. The CDR3 covers 14 residues. The CDR3 coding sequence is TGTGCCAGCAGTTCCGGGACAGGGGGGGCCGAGCAGTACTTC. Encoded protein: CASSSGTGGAEQYF.

V and J are TRBV7-3 and TRBJ1-1, with 9 bases identical to TRBD1. The CDR3 totals 15 residues. V lost 5 bases and J lost 3; bases outside the gene matches: 7. Germline V gene data show CDR1 as SGHTA and CDR2 as FQGTGA. As DNA, the CDR3 is TGTGCCAGCAGCGCAGACAGGGGGGGGTACACTGAAGCTTTCTTT. It yields the protein CASSADRGGYTEAFF.

This clonotype was observed at least ten times. J is TRBJ2-1 and V is TRBV7-6, with 8 bases fitting TRBD2. This CDR3 comprises 15 residues. CDR1 and CDR2 from the germline V gene are SGHVS and FNYEAQ. V was pared by 3 bases and J by 2 bases, with 3 bases of the junction left unmatched. The CDR3 protein is CASSFTSGTYNEQFF. Here the CDR3 DNA reads TGTGCCAGCAGCTTCACTAGCGGAACCTACAATGAGCAGTTCTTC.

This clonotype was observed a handful of times. CDR3 nucleotides: TGTGCCAGCAGTTCCCTACTAGCGGAGAGCACAGATACGCAGTATTTT. Encoded protein: CASSSLLAESTDTQYF. The rearrangement uses TRBV28 and TRBJ2-3; 8 bases fit TRBD2. V trimming: 4 bases; J trimming: 0 bases; junction bases outside the gene matches: 6. The CDR3 totals 16 residues. Germline-derived CDR1 and CDR2 are MDHEN and SYDVKM.

The chain joins TRBV5-5 to TRBJ2-5; 10 bases line up with TRBD1. Germline V lookup: CDR1 SGHKS, CDR2 YYEKEE (reference sequence). V gave up 3 bases and J gave up 1 base; unmatched junction bases: 15. The CDR3 length is 19 residues. This CDR3 is CASSSTPGTGAGSQETQYF. The CDR3 DNA sequence: TGTGCCAGCAGCTCCACTCCCGGGACAGGGGCCGGGAGCCAAGAGACCCAGTACTTC.

The sample holds one count of this clonotype. This chain joins TRBV5-1 and TRBJ2-3; 8 bases are a match to TRBD1. V gave up 4 bases and J gave up 4 bases; unmatched junction bases: 8. This CDR3 has 15 residues. The germline gives CDR1 SGHRS, CDR2 YFSETQ. CDR3 residues: CASSLPGQASDTQYF. Here the CDR3 DNA reads TGCGCCAGCAGCCTACCGGGACAGGCGTCAGATACGCAGTATTTT.

The V call is TRBV19, the J call TRBJ2-2; a weak D match, TRBD1 (6 bases). The CDR3 extends over 16 amino acids. The germline V gene encodes CDR1 LNHDA and CDR2 SQIVND (reference sequence). The ends were cut back, 1 base at V and 7 bases at J, with 16 bases in the middle. The CDR3 loop is CASSIAMLGALGELFF. CDR3 DNA sequence: TGTGCCAGTAGTATAGCTATGTTGGGGGCGCTCGGGGAGCTGTTTTTT.

This clonotype was observed many times. The rearrangement uses TRBV7-6 and TRBJ1-6, with D tentatively TRBD1 (6 bases). Trimming removed 5 bases at V and 8 bases at J, with 16 bases between. Germline values: CDR1 SGHVS, CDR2 FNYEAQ. This CDR3 region has 15 residues. DNA for the CDR3: TGTGCCAGCAGCCTGTGGAGGACAGAAGATTCACCCCTCCACTTT. It encodes CASSLWRTEDSPLHF.

The chain has TRBV20-1 and TRBJ1-2, with TRBD1 as a possible D gene (5 bases). CDR1 and CDR2 from the germline V gene are DFQATT and SNEGSKA (reference sequence). The ends were cut back, 0 bases at V and 10 bases at J, with 15 bases in the middle. The CDR3 is made up of 13 amino acids. The DNA of the CDR3 is TGCAGTGCTAGAGAAGTTCAGGGACCTTACTACACCTTC. This translates into CSAREVQGPYYTF.

This clonotype has only a few counts. The chain combines TRBV15 with TRBJ2-2; 8 bases are a match to TRBD1. J lost 7 bases, V lost 5 bases, and 9 bases had no gene match. Germline V gene data show CDR1 as LNHNV and CDR2 as YYDKDF (reference sequence). CDR3 length: 15 residues. CDR3 sequence: CATSPGQGADGELFF. DNA for the CDR3: TGTGCCACCAGCCCGGGGCAGGGGGCTGACGGGGAGCTGTTTTTT.

A few counts support this clonotype. The chain has TRBV19 and TRBJ1-1; D uncertain. Trimming cost V 6 bases and J 4 bases, with 18 bases left between them. Germline V lookup: CDR1 LNHDA, CDR2 SQIVND (reference sequence). CDR3 length: 15 amino acids. DNA for the CDR3: TGTGCCAGTAGGATAACCAGGCGGCAATCCACTGAAGCTTTCTTT. It is translated as CASRITRRQSTEAFF.

This clonotype showed up just a few times. The rearrangement links TRBV20-1 to TRBJ2-7; the D is unclear. The CDR3 runs to 13 residues. From germline, CDR1 is DFQATT and CDR2 SNEGSKA (reference sequence). Trimming removed 1 base from V and 3 bases from J, with 10 bases in between. CDR3 coding DNA: TGCAGTGCTAGAGCCCCGCCGGACTACGAGCAGTACGTC. It encodes CSARAPPDYEQYV.

With regard to this clonotype: Compared with germline, one end of the junction differs, possibly owing to a read error. The rearrangement links TRBV6-1 to TRBJ2-5; 10 bases line up with TRBD2. The germline V gene has CDR1 MNHNS and CDR2 SASEGT. This CDR3 spans 16 amino acids. The CDR3 DNA reads TGTGCCGGCAGTGAAATGATAGCGGGGGGTCGGGAGACCCAGTACTTT. The encoded protein is CAGSEMIAGGRETQYF.

V gene TRBV4-1 combines with J gene TRBJ1-2; weak D call: TRBD1 (5 bases). CDR1 and CDR2 (germline): MGHRA, YSYEKL. The CDR3 consists of 15 residues. Trimming removed 0 bases from V and 4 bases from J, with 12 bases in between. The chain's CDR3 is CASSQDPDSFYGYTF. The CDR3 bases are TGCGCCAGCAGCCAAGATCCTGACAGCTTCTATGGCTACACCTTC.

The rearrangement joins TRBV6-2 or TRBV6-3 to TRBJ2-4; D is unclear. This CDR3 has 16 residues. Trimming took 0 bases from V and 2 from J, leaving 11 bases between them. Germline V gene sequence: CDR1 MNHEY, CDR2 SVGEGT. The DNA of the CDR3 is TGTGCCAGCAGTTACTCGATAGGAATTTCCAAAAACATTCAGTACTTC. It translates to CASSYSIGISKNIQYF.

The sample holds one count of this clonotype. The rearrangement uses TRBV29-1 and TRBJ2-7, with D maybe TRBD2 (5 bases). V was clipped by 1 base and J by 4 bases, with 23 bases between them. Germline V gene lookup returns CDR1 SQVTM and CDR2 ANQGSEA. The CDR3 runs to 17 residues. CDR3 DNA: TGCAGCGTTGAAGGGGAACCCTCTAGTGGGAGTTATTACGAGCAGTACGTC. Translation gives CSVEGEPSSGSYYEQYV.

This chain joins TRBV27 and TRBJ2-1, with 15 bases lining up with TRBD2. The CDR3 covers 20 residues. Trimming at V came to 3 bases and at J to 3 bases, leaving 12 bases not matched to a gene. Germline loops: CDR1 MNHEY, CDR2 SMNVEV (reference sequence). CDR3 bases: TGTGCCAGCAGTTTCGCTGGACTAGCGGGGGGGGGGGTGGGCTACAATGAGCAGTTCTTC. Amino acids: CASSFAGLAGGGVGYNEQFF.

This clonotype has only a few counts. V and J are TRBV7-9 and TRBJ1-5; tentative D call: TRBD1 (5 bases). The CDR3 loop spans 19 amino acids. Germline CDR1 is SEHNR and CDR2 is FQNEAQ (reference sequence). The V and J ends lost 1 base and 6 bases respectively, with 25 bases between them. In DNA, the CDR3 is TGTGCCAGCAGCTTAGGTGAAGGGGCAGGTAGGGCCCCAGGTCAGCCCCAGCATTTT. It translates to CASSLGEGAGRAPGQPQHF.

This clonotype was seen many times. CDR3 protein: CASSFDSYEQYV. The CDR3 DNA reads TGTGCCAGCAGCTTCGACTCCTACGAGCAGTACGTC. The gene calls are TRBV7-9 and TRBJ2-7; D gene ambiguous. The germline gives CDR1 SEHNR, CDR2 FQNEAQ (reference sequence). This CDR3 is built from 12 residues. V lost 3 bases to trimming and J lost 0 bases, with 3 bases between them.